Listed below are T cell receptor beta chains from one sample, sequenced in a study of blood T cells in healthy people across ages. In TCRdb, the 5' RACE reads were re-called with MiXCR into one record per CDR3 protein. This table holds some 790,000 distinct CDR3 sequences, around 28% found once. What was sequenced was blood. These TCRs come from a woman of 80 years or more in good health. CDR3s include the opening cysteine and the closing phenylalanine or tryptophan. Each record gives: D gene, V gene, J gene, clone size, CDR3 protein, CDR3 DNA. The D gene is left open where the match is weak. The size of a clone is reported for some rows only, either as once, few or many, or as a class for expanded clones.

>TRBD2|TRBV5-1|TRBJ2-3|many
CASSLRTSGGTDTQYF
TGCGCCAGCAGCCTCCGAACTAGCGGGGGGACAGATACGCAGTATTTT
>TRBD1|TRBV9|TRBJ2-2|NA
CASSVEPGQGMRELFF
TGTGCCAGCAGCGTAGAACCGGGACAGGGGATGAGGGAGCTGTTTTTT
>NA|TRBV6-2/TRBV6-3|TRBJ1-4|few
CASSYGGTANEKLFF
TGTGCCAGCAGTTACGGGGGAACAGCAAATGAAAAACTGTTTTTT
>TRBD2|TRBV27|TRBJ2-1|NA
CASKLGSGGGYNEQFF
TGTGCCAGTAAACTGGGGAGCGGGGGAGGCTACAATGAGCAGTTCTTC
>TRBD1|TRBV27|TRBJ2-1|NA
CAGSPGGLGTQFF
TGTGCCGGCAGCCCAGGGGGCTTGGGGACCCAGTTCTTC
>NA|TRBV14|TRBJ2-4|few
CASSPTLKNIQYF
TGTGCCAGCAGCCCGACCCTCAAAAACATTCAGTACTTC
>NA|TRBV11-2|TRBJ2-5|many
CASSLGLLQETQYF
TGTGCCAGCAGCTTGGGTCTCCTCCAAGAGACCCAGTACTTC
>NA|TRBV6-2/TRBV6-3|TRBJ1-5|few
CASGLRDWGNQPQHF
TGTGCCAGCGGTCTACGGGACTGGGGCAATCAGCCCCAGCATTTT
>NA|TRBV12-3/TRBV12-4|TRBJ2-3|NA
CASSLAQGVSTDTQYF
TGTGCCAGCAGTTTAGCGCAAGGAGTGAGCACAGATACGCAGTATTTT
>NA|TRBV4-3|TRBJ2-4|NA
CASSLTPGRDIQYF
TGCGCCAGCAGCCTAACACCAGGTCGGGACATTCAGTACTTC
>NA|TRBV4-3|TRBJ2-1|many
CASSQGNSLTYNEQFF
TGCGCCAGCAGCCAGGGGAACAGTCTAACCTACAATGAGCAGTTCTTC
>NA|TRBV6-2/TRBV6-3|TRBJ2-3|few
CASSVKGTDTLYF
TGTGCCAGCAGTGTGAAGGGAACAGATACGCTGTATTTT
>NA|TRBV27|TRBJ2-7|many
CASSLRRAKSYEQYF
TGTGCCAGCAGTTTAAGGCGGGCGAAATCCTACGAGCAGTACTTC
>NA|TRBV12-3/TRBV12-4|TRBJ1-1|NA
CASRTRVGKNTEAFF
TGTGCCAGCAGAACCCGAGTGGGGAAGAACACTGAAGCTTTCTTT
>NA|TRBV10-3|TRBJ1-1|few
CAISLERGTAFF
TGTGCCATCAGTTTAGAACGAGGGACAGCTTTCTTT
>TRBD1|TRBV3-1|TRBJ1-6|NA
CASSQEGQGVGPLHF
TGTGCCAGCAGCCAAGAAGGACAGGGAGTCGGACCCCTCCACTTT
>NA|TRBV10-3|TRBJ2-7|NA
CAVSESKGQISYNEQYF
TGTGCCGTCAGTGAGTCGAAGGGACAAATCTCCTACAATGAGCAGTACTTC
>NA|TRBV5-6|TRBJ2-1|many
CASSWAPSGEQFF
TGTGCCAGCAGCTGGGCTCCGAGCGGTGAGCAGTTCTTC
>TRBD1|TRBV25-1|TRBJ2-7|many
CASSVLTGGVHEQYF
TGTGCCAGCAGTGTCCTCACAGGGGGAGTCCACGAGCAGTACTTC
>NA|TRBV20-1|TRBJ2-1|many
CSASRTGGNEQFF
TGCAGTGCTAGCAGGACGGGCGGCAATGAGCAGTTCTTC
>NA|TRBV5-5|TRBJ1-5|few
CASSLLAGWNQPQHF
TGTGCCAGCAGCTTGTTGGCAGGGTGGAATCAGCCCCAGCATTTT
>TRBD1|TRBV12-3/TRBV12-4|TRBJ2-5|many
CASSSPGQGRETQYF
TGTGCCAGCAGTTCCCCCGGACAGGGGCGAGAGACCCAGTACTTC
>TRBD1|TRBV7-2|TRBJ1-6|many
CASSQTGSYNSPLHF
TGTGCCAGCAGTCAGACAGGGTCCTATAATTCACCCCTCCACTTT
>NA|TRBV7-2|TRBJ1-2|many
CASSFVSQGYGYTF
TGTGCCAGCAGCTTTGTTTCTCAGGGCTATGGCTACACCTTC
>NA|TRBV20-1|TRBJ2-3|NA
CSARDQWGTQYF
TGCAGTGCTAGAGATCAGTGGGGTACGCAGTATTTT
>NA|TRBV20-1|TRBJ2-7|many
CSARQDSYEQYF
TGCAGTGCTCGACAGGACTCCTACGAGCAGTACTTC
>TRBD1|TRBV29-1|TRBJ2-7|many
CSVQLGTGGFEQYF
TGCAGCGTTCAGTTGGGGACAGGGGGATTCGAGCAGTACTTC
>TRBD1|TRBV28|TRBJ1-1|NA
CASRTYAGGLGAFF
TGTGCCAGCCGAACCTACGCAGGGGGTCTTGGAGCTTTCTTT
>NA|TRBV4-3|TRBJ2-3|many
CASSQDVTGADTQYF
TGCGCCAGCAGCCAAGACGTAACGGGGGCGGATACGCAGTATTTT
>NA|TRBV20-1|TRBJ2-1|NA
CSAQITSFEQFF
TGCAGTGCGCAGATTACTAGTTTTGAGCAGTTCTTC
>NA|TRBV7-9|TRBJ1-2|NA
CASSLRTEYGYTF
TGTGCCAGCAGCTTACGGACCGAGTATGGCTACACCTTC
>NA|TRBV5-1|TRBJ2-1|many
CASSLDGFTGRLSYNEQFF
TGCGCCAGCAGCTTGGATGGATTTACGGGACGGCTTTCCTACAATGAGCAGTTCTTC
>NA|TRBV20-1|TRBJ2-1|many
CSAKKGQKTNEQFF
TGCAGTGCGAAAAAAGGTCAAAAAACCAATGAGCAGTTCTTC
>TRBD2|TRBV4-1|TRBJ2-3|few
CASSQGSGGRATDTQYF
TGCGCCAGCAGCCAAGGAAGCGGGGGCAGGGCAACAGATACGCAGTATTTT
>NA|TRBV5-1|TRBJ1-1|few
CASSLAGQTETEAFF
TGCGCCAGCAGCTTGGCCGGGCAAACGGAGACTGAAGCTTTCTTT
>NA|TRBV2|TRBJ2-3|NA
CASRGLALSTDTQCF
TGTGCCAGCAGGGGACTCGCACTTAGCACGGATACGCAGTGTTTT
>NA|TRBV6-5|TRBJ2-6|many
CASSFDRGPGANVLTF
TGTGCCAGCAGTTTCGATCGAGGCCCTGGGGCCAACGTCCTGACTTTC
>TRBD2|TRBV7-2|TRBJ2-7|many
CASSQGSGGSSYEQYF
TGTGCCAGCAGCCAAGGGAGCGGGGGGAGCTCCTACGAGCAGTACTTC
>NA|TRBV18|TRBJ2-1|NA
CTSSPGGLGEQFF
TGTACCAGCTCACCCGGGGGCCTCGGTGAGCAGTTCTTC
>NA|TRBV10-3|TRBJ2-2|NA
CAISVDSSSGELFF
TGTGCCATCAGTGTTGACAGTTCGTCCGGGGAGCTGTTTTTT
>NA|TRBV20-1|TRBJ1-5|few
CSARLGYNQPQHF
TGCAGTGCTAGACTGGGATACAATCAGCCCCAGCATTTT
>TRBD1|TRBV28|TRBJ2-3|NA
CASTPRTGKGLTDTQYF
TGTGCCAGCACCCCTAGGACAGGCAAGGGGTTGACAGATACGCAGTATTTT
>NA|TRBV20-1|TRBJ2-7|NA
CSARLFSGGNEQYF
TGCAGTGCTAGACTTTTCTCCGGCGGGAACGAGCAGTACTTC
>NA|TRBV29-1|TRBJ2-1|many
CSVEDNYGNEQFF
TGCAGCGTTGAAGATAATTACGGGAATGAGCAGTTCTTC
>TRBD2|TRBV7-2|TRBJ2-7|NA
CASSDGLAQTYEQYF
TGTGCCAGCAGTGATGGACTAGCGCAAACCTACGAGCAGTACTTC
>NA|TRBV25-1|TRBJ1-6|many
CASSERYSPLHF
TGTGCCAGCAGTGAAAGGTATTCACCCCTCCACTTT
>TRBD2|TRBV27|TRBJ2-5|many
CASSPRSLAGLETQYF
TGTGCCAGCAGCCCCCGGTCGCTAGCGGGGTTAGAGACCCAGTACTTC
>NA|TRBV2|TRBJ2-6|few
CASSERSVPSGANVLTF
TGTGCCAGCAGTGAAAGATCAGTTCCCTCTGGGGCCAACGTCCTGACTTTC
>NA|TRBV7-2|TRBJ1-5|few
CASSLSGGPQHF
TGTGCCAGCAGCCTAAGTGGTGGGCCCCAGCATTTT
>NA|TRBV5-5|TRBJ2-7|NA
CASSLVFISEQYF
TGTGCCAGCAGCTTGGTGTTCATTAGCGAGCAGTACTTC
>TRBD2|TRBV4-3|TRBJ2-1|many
CASSQDLSGGWYNEQFF
TGCGCCAGCAGCCAAGATCTTAGCGGGGGCTGGTACAATGAGCAGTTCTTC